A single sample gave rise to the 32 T cell receptor beta chains below, sequenced in a study of regulatory T cells in long-lasting Graves disease. Building the TCR beta libraries relied on iRepertoire HTBI primers, and CDR3 regions underwent Arm-PCR. TCRdb re-called the multiplex PCR reads through MiXCR, storing one row per CDR3 protein. The repertoire includes around 450,000 distinct CDR3 sequences, about a fifth of them detected once, and roughly 6.9% sits in the top ten. The time point here: persistent/refractory GD, antithyroid drugs over 5 years with positive TRAb. RNA from PBMCs was the source of the TCR library. The input for sequencing was peripheral blood mononuclear cells (PBMCs), taken when the disease was refractory, from a patient treated with antithyroid drugs. The origin of the receptors is a female donor with Graves disease.

This clonotype was counted only a few times. This chain uses TRBV20-1 with TRBJ2-7, with TRBD2 matching 8 bases. This CDR3 comprises 13 residues. CDR1 is DFQATT, CDR2 SNEGSKA, per germline (reference sequence). J was trimmed by 4 bases and V by 5 bases; bases with no gene match: 7. The CDR3, as DNA: TGCAGTGCTCCTTTGAGCGGGAGTTACGAGCAGTACTTC. Translation gives CSAPLSGSYEQYF.

This chain connects TRBV4-2 to TRBJ2-7, with TRBD1 matching over 7 bases. This CDR3 spans 15 amino acids. CDR1 LGHNA and CDR2 YNFKEQ come from the germline V gene. The V and J ends lost 0 bases and 5 bases, in that order; junction bases with no gene match: 7. CDR3 bases: TGTGCCAGCAGCCAAGATGGACAGGATCTGAACGAGCAGTACTTC. This gives the protein CASSQDGQDLNEQYF.

This clonotype appeared many times. V and J are TRBV28 and TRBJ1-5, with a weak D call TRBD1 (5 bases). V was shortened by 2 bases and J by 1 base, with 12 bases between the two germline ends. CDR3 length: 16 amino acids. Germline V lookup: CDR1 MDHEN, CDR2 SYDVKM. The CDR3 DNA reads TGTGCCAGCAGTTTACCCGGGACGGAAAGCAATCAGCCCCAGCATTTT. Protein: CASSLPGTESNQPQHF.

This clonotype was detected ten times or more. The V call is TRBV29-1, the J call TRBJ2-7, with TRBD2 identical over 8 bases. After removal of 6 bases from V and 4 bases from J, the junction contained 8 bases not matched to a gene. CDR3 length equals 13 residues. The germline CDR1 and CDR2 sequences are SQVTM and ANQGSEA. The CDR3 is CSVRGLARYEQYF. The CDR3 DNA is TGCAGCGTGCGAGGACTAGCTCGATACGAGCAGTACTTC.

This clonotype has more than one count but fewer than ten. The chain combines TRBV7-8 with TRBJ2-7; 8 positions match TRBD1. This CDR3 comprises 14 residues. Germline CDR1 reads SGHVS; CDR2 reads FQNEAQ. V dropped 5 bases and J dropped 2; count of bases not matched to a gene: 5. As DNA, the CDR3 is TGTGCCAGCAGCCGGACAGGGTTGACCTACGAGCAGTACTTC. Its translation is CASSRTGLTYEQYF.

The chain combines TRBV19 with TRBJ2-6; D call uncertain. This CDR3 contains 19 residues. Trimming pared 1 base from V and 0 bases from J, leaving 16 bases between. Germline V lookup: CDR1 LNHDA, CDR2 SQIVND (reference sequence). The chain's CDR3 is CASSIGLVRGSSGANVLTF. In DNA form, the CDR3 reads TGTGCCAGTAGTATAGGCTTGGTCAGAGGAAGCTCTGGGGCCAACGTCCTGACTTTC.

This clonotype has a handful of counts. The chain has TRBV7-6 and TRBJ2-1; TRBD2 matches 10 bases. From germline, CDR1 is SGHVS and CDR2 FNYEAQ. This CDR3 comprises 17 residues. Losses at the gene ends were 4 bases for V and 0 bases for J; bases not matched to a gene: 6. The CDR3 loop reads CASSSLPSGSSYNEQFF. Written as DNA, the CDR3 is TGTGCCAGCAGCTCCCTCCCTAGCGGGAGCTCCTACAATGAGCAGTTCTTC.

This clonotype was detected ten times or more. The CDR3 protein is CASGGQGSQETQYF. DNA of the CDR3: TGTGCCAGCGGAGGACAGGGTTCTCAAGAGACCCAGTACTTC. The chain employs TRBV6-1 and TRBJ2-5; TRBD1 matches at 8 bases. The V and J ends lost 8 bases and 2 bases, in that order; junction bases with no gene match: 7. Germline V lookup: CDR1 MNHNS, CDR2 SASEGT. The CDR3 is made up of 14 amino acids.

The J gene is TRBJ1-1, the V gene TRBV29-1; D remains ambiguous. The CDR3 is made up of 13 amino acids. Germline CDR1 SQVTM, CDR2 ANQGSEA. Trimming shortened V by 5 bases and J by 0 bases, and 10 bases separated the two germline ends. The CDR3 spells CSVQSFMNTEAFF. Written as DNA, the CDR3 is TGCAGCGTTCAGAGTTTTATGAACACTGAAGCTTTCTTT.

This clonotype has at least ten counts. The V gene is TRBV12-3 or TRBV12-4, the J gene TRBJ2-7; tentative D call: TRBD1 (5 bases). Between the trimmed V and J ends, which lost 2 bases and 0 bases, there was a span of 8 bases. This CDR3 is 14 amino acids long. The CDR3 loop is CASSLKDTSYEQYF. The CDR3 DNA follows: TGTGCCAGCAGTTTAAAGGACACCTCCTACGAGCAGTACTTC.

This clonotype was detected ten times or more. V gene TRBV19 combines with J gene TRBJ1-1; 9 positions match TRBD1. The CDR3 runs to 14 residues. The J segment lost 4 bases and the V segment lost 6 bases, leaving 6 bases of the junction unmatched. CDR1 is LNHDA and CDR2 is SQIVND in the germline V gene (reference sequence). CDR3 DNA: TGTGCCAGTAGACGACAGGGGGATGTCACTGAAGCTTTCTTT. Residues: CASRRQGDVTEAFF.

This clonotype appeared a few times. The chain has TRBV7-6 and TRBJ2-7; TRBD1 matches at 9 bases. Germline CDR1 is SGHVS and CDR2 is FNYEAQ. The CDR3 spans 17 residues. V dropped 5 bases and J dropped 4; count of bases not matched to a gene: 15. The chain's CDR3 is CASSLLEVGTGTYEQYF. Here the CDR3 DNA reads TGTGCCAGCAGCCTTTTGGAGGTCGGGACAGGGACTTACGAGCAGTACTTC.

The table lists this clonotype with a few counts. This chain uses TRBV19 with TRBJ1-2; weak D call: TRBD1 (6 bases). The V end lost 5 bases, the J end lost 2 bases, and 12 bases lay between the germline ends. The CDR3 totals 14 residues. Germline V gene sequence: CDR1 LNHDA, CDR2 SQIVND (reference sequence). The CDR3 nucleotides are TGTGCCAGTAGTCCCGACAGGCTGAACTATGGCTACACCTTC. Translated: CASSPDRLNYGYTF.

CDR3 sequence reads: CSARYPIIQYF. The CDR3 nucleotides are TGCAGTGCTAGGTATCCGATAATCCAGTATTTT. The chain joins TRBV20-1 to TRBJ2-3; no clear D gene. Trimming cost V 3 bases and J 12 bases, with 13 bases left between them. Germline CDR1 reads DFQATT; CDR2 reads SNEGSKA (reference sequence). This CDR3 comprises 11 residues.

The table lists this clonotype with many counts. The chain uses TRBV28 and TRBJ2-7; possible D gene TRBD1, 7 bases. V shed 3 bases and J shed 6 bases, with 12 bases lying between them. This CDR3 spans 13 amino acids. Germline V CDR1 and CDR2: MDHEN, SYDVKM. Here the CDR3 DNA reads TGTGCCAGCAGTTTTCAGGGGGGCCGCGAGCAGTACTTC. Translating gives CASSFQGGREQYF.

This clonotype has just a few counts. The V gene is TRBV20-1, the J gene TRBJ1-2, with D maybe TRBD1 (5 bases). Trimming left V 4 bases short and J 8 bases short, with 20 bases between. Germline V lookup: CDR1 DFQATT, CDR2 SNEGSKA (reference sequence). The CDR3 is 14 residues long. Here the CDR3 reads CSAKPTGWVEGYTF. CDR3 nucleotide sequence: TGCAGTGCTAAGCCAACAGGATGGGTGGAAGGCTACACCTTC.

Only a few counts were recorded for this clonotype. The chain combines TRBV10-3 with TRBJ1-1; 8 nucleotides agree with TRBD1. Germline V gene sequence: CDR1 ENHRY, CDR2 SYGVKD. The J segment lost 6 bases and the V segment lost 4 bases, leaving 19 bases of the junction unmatched. The length of the CDR3 is 18 residues. DNA for the CDR3: TGTGCCATCAGTGTCTCAGATTCAGGGGGCGCCGGCCAGGCTGAAGCTTTCTTT. Protein product: CAISVSDSGGAGQAEAFF.

The sample holds many counts of this clonotype. The chain couples TRBV28 to TRBJ1-6, with 7 bases identical to TRBD1. Germline lookup yields CDR1 MDHEN and CDR2 SYDVKM. The CDR3 totals 14 residues. J lost 17 bases, V lost 7 bases, and 17 bases had no gene match. CDR3: CASTWGDRSESVHF. The DNA of the CDR3 is TGTGCCAGCACCTGGGGGGACAGATCGGAGTCCGTCCACTTT. Using reference TRBV28 and TRBJ1-6 for the parts outside the CDR3, the full variable domain is DVKVTQSSRYLVKRTGEKVFLECVQDMDHENMFWYRQDPGLGLRLIYFSYDVKMKEKGDIPEGYSVSREKKERFSLILESASTNQTSMYLCASTWGDRSESVHFGNGTRLTVT.

This clonotype came up many times. The chain recombines TRBV28 with TRBJ1-4; D is unresolved. Per the germline V gene, CDR1 is MDHEN and CDR2 is SYDVKM. The CDR3 is 11 residues long. Trimming pared 8 bases from V and 5 bases from J, leaving 6 bases between. Here the CDR3 reads CASYTNEKLFF. In nucleotides, the CDR3 is TGTGCCAGCTACACCAATGAAAAACTGTTTTTT.

Notes on this clonotype: This could be a read error, since a much larger clone is one nucleotide away. The rearrangement uses TRBV28 and TRBJ1-6, with 7 nucleotides matching TRBD1. The CDR3 spans 16 residues. CDR1 MDHEN and CDR2 SYDVKM come from the germline V gene. The CDR3 coding sequence is TGTGCCAGCAGTCTACAGGGGCTTGCGTTTAATTCACCCTTCCACTTT. Translating gives CASSLQGLAFNSPFHF.

There are many counts of this clonotype. The rearrangement joins TRBV20-1 to TRBJ1-4; D uncertain. Trimming pared 4 bases from V and 7 bases from J, leaving 10 bases between. Germline CDR1 is DFQATT and CDR2 is SNEGSKA (reference sequence). The CDR3 contains 12 residues. The CDR3 nucleotides are TGCAGTGCTATGGTCTGGAGTGAAAAACTGTTTTTT. Protein product: CSAMVWSEKLFF.

This clonotype was observed many times. This chain connects TRBV28 to TRBJ2-2, with 8 bases that match TRBD2. The CDR3 runs to 16 residues. Germline CDR1 is MDHEN and CDR2 is SYDVKM. With 2 bases clipped from V and 0 bases from J, the junction kept 2 bases outside the gene matches. CDR3 DNA sequence: TGTGCCAGCAGTTTAGGAGCGGGAGCGAACACCGGGGAGCTGTTTTTT. As protein: CASSLGAGANTGELFF.

This clonotype was observed a handful of times. The rearrangement links TRBV4-1 to TRBJ1-2; possibly TRBD1 for D (5 bases). Trimming took 4 bases from V and 4 from J, leaving 19 bases between them. The CDR3 totals 16 residues. Germline CDR1 MGHRA, CDR2 YSYEKL. The CDR3 region has the DNA TGCGCCAGCAGCCGGGACGGTGGGTCAGTAGGCTATGGCTACACCTTC. It encodes CASSRDGGSVGYGYTF.

This clonotype turned up a few times. V and J are TRBV11-2 and TRBJ1-1; 9 bases agree with TRBD1. The CDR3 extends over 18 amino acids. Germline V gene lookup returns CDR1 SGHAT and CDR2 FQNNGV. With 5 bases clipped from V and 0 bases from J, the junction kept 13 bases outside the gene matches. CDR3 DNA sequence: TGTGCCAGCAGCCTCTCTTGGGACAGGGCTAGCCTGAACACTGAAGCTTTCTTT. It is translated as CASSLSWDRASLNTEAFF.

This clonotype was recorded at least ten times. The chain carries TRBV7-9 and TRBJ1-2, with 7 bases that match TRBD1. Per germline, CDR1 SEHNR and CDR2 FQNEAQ (reference sequence). The V and J ends lost 3 bases and 2 bases, in that order; junction bases with no gene match: 6. The CDR3 runs 15 residues. Here the CDR3 reads CASSFGTAENYGYTF. The CDR3 DNA follows: TGTGCCAGCAGCTTCGGGACAGCGGAGAACTATGGCTACACCTTC.

The V and J genes are TRBV19 and TRBJ1-1; weak D call: TRBD1 (5 bases). This CDR3 is built from 13 residues. In germline, CDR1 is LNHDA, CDR2 SQIVND (reference sequence). V was trimmed by 9 bases and J by 2 bases, leaving 13 bases between them. The CDR3 DNA sequence: TGTGCCAGCCTTGGGACGGATAACACTGAAGCTTTCTTT. Translating it yields CASLGTDNTEAFF.

Ten or more counts support this clonotype. The chain joins TRBV12-3 or TRBV12-4 to TRBJ2-2; a possible D gene is TRBD2 (5 bases). The CDR3 sequence is 16 residues long. Trimming cost V 0 bases and J 4 bases, with 12 bases left between them. The chain's CDR3 is CASSLADGVGTGELFF. The CDR3 DNA reads TGTGCCAGCAGTTTAGCGGACGGGGTTGGCACCGGGGAGCTGTTTTTT.

About this clonotype itself: Possible read error: a much larger clone is one base away. The V and J genes are TRBV6-2 or TRBV6-3 and TRBJ2-5; D may be TRBD1 or TRBD2 (5 bases each). Germline CDR1 and CDR2: MNHEY and SVGEGT. The CDR3 has 14 residues. CDR3 loop: CAGRDAGGGETQYF. The CDR3 DNA follows: TGTGCCGGCAGGGACGCGGGTGGAGGAGAGACCCAGTACTTC.

This clonotype was detected only a few times. CDR3 in DNA: TGTGCCAGTACTCAGGAGGATTTCTCACCCCTCCACTTT. Amino acid sequence: CASTQEDFSPLHF. The chain links TRBV19 to TRBJ1-6, with no clear D. CDR3 length: 13 amino acids. The germline V gene encodes CDR1 LNHDA and CDR2 SQIVND (reference sequence). V was shortened by 7 bases and J by 10 bases, with 14 bases between the two germline ends.

This chain links TRBV5-8 with TRBJ1-1; 8 bases match TRBD1. Losses at the gene ends were 4 bases for V and 10 bases for J; bases not matched to a gene: 18. This CDR3 comprises 16 residues. Germline lookup yields CDR1 SGHTS and CDR2 YDEGEE. The CDR3 bases are TGTGCCAGCAGCCCCCTATATGGACAGGGCCCACGATCAGCTTTCTTT. It is translated as CASSPLYGQGPRSAFF.

A word on this clonotype: A read error may be the cause here, since a much bigger clone is one base away. The chain couples TRBV30 to TRBJ2-7; no definite D call. Between the trimmed V and J ends, which lost 0 bases and 3 bases, there was a span of 6 bases. The CDR3 runs 12 residues. CDR1 is GTSNPN and CDR2 is SVGIG in the germline V gene (reference sequence). CDR3 in amino acids: CAWSVIGYEQYF. The CDR3 nucleotides are TGTGCCTGGAGTGTAATAGGCTACGAGCAGTACTTC.

Only one count was recorded for this clonotype. J is TRBJ2-5 and V is TRBV11-3, with D possibly being TRBD1 (6 bases). The J call could be wrong; TRBJ2-1 is a better fit for the DNA end. There are 19 residues in the CDR3. In germline, CDR1 is SGHNT, CDR2 YENEEA. In nucleotides, the CDR3 is TGTGCCAGCAGCTCCACCGTACTAGGACAGAAGGTGGAAAGCAGCGGGCAGTTCTTC. Its translation: CASSSTVLGQKVESSGQFF.